A selection of T cell receptor beta chains follows, all from one sample in a study of cytomegalovirus exposure and HLA in healthy donors. TCRdb's copy holds only in-frame clones and misses some; the assay was immunoSEQ multiplex PCR. The data hold 150,000 to 200,000 clones, with 85% observed a single time. Material: PBMCs. Receptors were obtained from a man aged 18 to 29 in good health and CMV-seropositive. Both conserved end residues are part of each CDR3. Each record gives: CDR3 length, V gene, D gene, clone size, J gene, CDR3 protein, CDR3 DNA. D genes are given only for firm matches. The size of a clone is reported for some rows only, either as once, few or many, or as a class for expanded clones.

len: 14; v_gene: TRBV5-1; d_gene: NA; abundance: NA; j_gene: TRBJ2-7; CDR3aa: CASSLDRAKGEQYF; CDR3nt: TGCGCCAGCAGCTTGGACAGGGCTAAAGGGGAGCAGTACTTC
len: 16; v_gene: TRBV10-2; d_gene: TRBD2; abundance: NA; j_gene: TRBJ2-2; CDR3aa: CASSKGGLALTGELFF; CDR3nt: TGCGCCAGCAGTAAGGGGGGACTAGCGCTCACCGGGGAGCTGTTTTTT
len: 12; v_gene: TRBV7-2; d_gene: NA; abundance: NA; j_gene: TRBJ1-2; CDR3aa: CASSPFTGVATF; CDR3nt: TGTGCCAGCAGCCCCTTCACAGGTGTCGCCACCTTC
len: 14; v_gene: TRBV7-8; d_gene: TRBD2; abundance: NA; j_gene: TRBJ2-7; CDR3aa: CASSLGEGRDEQYF; CDR3nt: TGTGCCAGCAGCCTTGGGGAGGGGAGGGACGAGCAGTACTTC
len: 14; v_gene: TRBV18; d_gene: TRBD2; abundance: NA; j_gene: TRBJ2-1; CDR3aa: CASSPASGYNEQFF; CDR3nt: TGTGCCAGCTCACCGGCTAGCGGCTACAATGAGCAGTTCTTC
len: 16; v_gene: TRBV6-5; d_gene: TRBD2; abundance: NA; j_gene: TRBJ2-7; CDR3aa: CASSSPLREGLYEQYF; CDR3nt: TGTGCCAGCAGTTCACCTCTGAGGGAGGGCCTCTACGAGCAGTACTTC
len: 14; v_gene: TRBV2; d_gene: TRBD1; abundance: NA; j_gene: TRBJ1-1; CDR3aa: CASNPGQHNTEAFF; CDR3nt: TGTGCCAGCAACCCGGGACAGCACAACACTGAAGCTTTCTTT
len: 15; v_gene: TRBV9; d_gene: TRBD1; abundance: once; j_gene: TRBJ1-1; CDR3aa: CASSVKEGASAEAFF; CDR3nt: TGTGCCAGCAGCGTAAAGGAGGGGGCTTCGGCCGAAGCTTTCTTT
len: 15; v_gene: TRBV9; d_gene: TRBD1; abundance: NA; j_gene: TRBJ2-3; CDR3aa: CASSGGDRGTDTQYF; CDR3nt: TGTGCCAGCAGCGGGGGGGACAGGGGCACAGATACGCAGTATTTT
len: 12; v_gene: TRBV5-5; d_gene: NA; abundance: NA; j_gene: TRBJ2-7; CDR3aa: CASSDQGRGQYF; CDR3nt: TGTGCCAGCAGTGACCAGGGCAGGGGGCAGTACTTC
len: 14; v_gene: TRBV11-3; d_gene: NA; abundance: many; j_gene: TRBJ1-2; CDR3aa: CASSLGGGPRGYTF; CDR3nt: TGTGCCAGCAGCTTAGGTGGAGGCCCGCGGGGCTACACCTTC
len: 12; v_gene: TRBV27; d_gene: NA; abundance: NA; j_gene: TRBJ1-5; CDR3aa: CASGRTRVPQHF; CDR3nt: TGTGCCAGCGGGCGGACTAGAGTGCCCCAGCATTTT
len: 14; v_gene: TRBV28; d_gene: NA; abundance: NA; j_gene: TRBJ2-5; CDR3aa: CASSILQGIATQYF; CDR3nt: TGTGCCAGCAGTATACTACAGGGTATCGCGACCCAGTACTTC
len: 13; v_gene: TRBV10-2; d_gene: TRBD1; abundance: once; j_gene: TRBJ2-1; CDR3aa: CASSETGWDEQFF; CDR3nt: TGCGCCAGCAGCGAGACAGGGTGGGATGAGCAGTTCTTC
len: 15; v_gene: TRBV6-1; d_gene: TRBD2; abundance: NA; j_gene: TRBJ2-7; CDR3aa: CASRETSGGAAEQYF; CDR3nt: TGTGCCAGCAGGGAGACTAGCGGGGGGGCCGCCGAGCAGTACTTC
len: 15; v_gene: TRBV28; d_gene: TRBD1; abundance: NA; j_gene: TRBJ1-5; CDR3aa: CASRSGDRGRQPQHF; CDR3nt: TGTGCCAGCAGATCGGGGGACAGGGGACGTCAGCCCCAGCATTTT
len: 14; v_gene: TRBV11-2; d_gene: NA; abundance: NA; j_gene: TRBJ2-7; CDR3aa: CASSLVRRAYEQYF; CDR3nt: TGTGCCAGCAGCTTAGTGCGCAGGGCCTACGAGCAGTACTTC
len: 17; v_gene: TRBV27; d_gene: TRBD2; abundance: NA; j_gene: TRBJ2-1; CDR3aa: CASSSRRSGGHYNEQFF; CDR3nt: TGTGCCAGCAGTTCCCGTCGGAGCGGGGGCCACTACAATGAGCAGTTCTTC
len: 16; v_gene: TRBV6-1; d_gene: NA; abundance: NA; j_gene: TRBJ2-1; CDR3aa: CASSESADYSYNEQFF; CDR3nt: TGTGCCAGCAGTGAATCCGCAGACTACTCCTACAATGAGCAGTTCTTC
len: 14; v_gene: TRBV5-6; d_gene: TRBD1; abundance: NA; j_gene: TRBJ1-2; CDR3aa: CASRARDRRPIYTF; CDR3nt: TGTGCCAGCAGGGCCCGGGACAGGCGGCCGATCTACACCTTC
len: 13; v_gene: TRBV30; d_gene: NA; abundance: NA; j_gene: TRBJ2-2; CDR3aa: CAWRPGAPGELFF; CDR3nt: TGTGCCTGGCGCCCAGGGGCCCCCGGGGAGCTGTTTTTT
len: 15; v_gene: TRBV7-3; d_gene: NA; abundance: NA; j_gene: TRBJ2-1; CDR3aa: CASSLVRGLGNEQFF; CDR3nt: TGTGCCAGCAGCCTTGTACGAGGGCTGGGAAATGAGCAGTTCTTC
len: 12; v_gene: TRBV11-2; d_gene: NA; abundance: NA; j_gene: TRBJ2-7; CDR3aa: CASSLVRGEQYF; CDR3nt: TGTGCCAGCAGCTTAGTCAGAGGCGAGCAGTACTTC
len: 17; v_gene: TRBV7-8; d_gene: NA; abundance: once; j_gene: TRBJ2-1; CDR3aa: CASSPGQGLVSYNEQFF; CDR3nt: TGTGCCAGCAGCCCCGGGCAGGGCTTAGTTTCCTACAATGAGCAGTTCTTC
len: 14; v_gene: TRBV4-2; d_gene: NA; abundance: NA; j_gene: TRBJ1-2; CDR3aa: CASSPQADYYGYTF; CDR3nt: TGTGCCAGCAGCCCACAGGCAGACTACTATGGCTACACCTTC
len: 14; v_gene: TRBV7-9; d_gene: NA; abundance: NA; j_gene: TRBJ2-7; CDR3aa: CASSLQGGMDEQYF; CDR3nt: TGTGCCAGCAGCCTACAGGGGGGGATGGACGAGCAGTACTTC
len: 16; v_gene: TRBV5-1; d_gene: TRBD2; abundance: NA; j_gene: TRBJ2-1; CDR3aa: CASSLEASGSRNEQFF; CDR3nt: TGCGCCAGCAGCTTGGAAGCTAGCGGGAGTCGGAATGAGCAGTTCTTC